A selection of T cell receptor beta chains follows, all from one sample in a study of blood T cell repertoires in COVID-19. Here immunoSEQ multiplex PCR was the method, and the copy in TCRdb shows in-frame clones only, minus some. The sample lists about 210,000 clones; approximately 91% were seen once. Material: peripheral blood. The receptors shown here come from a man younger than 30 with active or convalescent COVID-19. Each CDR3 is given with its conserved first and last residue. A D gene is named only where the DNA matches it firmly. Part of the rows lack a size; the others show once, few, many or a class for expanded clones.

d_gene | j_gene | v_gene | abundance | CDR3aa | CDR3nt
. | TRBJ2-3 | TRBV4-1 | . | CASSQESERDTQYF | TGCGCCAGCAGCCAAGAATCGGAGCGAGATACGCAGTATTTT
. | TRBJ2-1 | TRBV7-6 | once | CASSPGRLKAVEQFF | TGTGCCAGCAGCCCGGGGAGGCTCAAAGCCGTTGAGCAGTTCTTC
TRBD1 | TRBJ1-1 | TRBV6-4 | . | CASSQQGGTEAFF | TGTGCCAGCAGTCAACAGGGGGGCACTGAAGCTTTCTTT
TRBD2 | TRBJ2-5 | TRBV7-2 | once | CASSSLAGGSAETQYF | TGTGCCAGCAGCTCGCTAGCGGGTGGATCAGCGGAGACCCAGTACTTC
. | TRBJ1-1 | TRBV3-1/TRBV3-2 | . | CASSPPFRGAEAFF | TGTGCCAGCAGCCCGCCTTTCCGGGGTGCTGAAGCTTTCTTT
. | TRBJ2-5 | TRBV19 | . | CASSISRQETQYF | TGTGCCAGTAGTATTTCCAGGCAAGAGACCCAGTACTTC
. | TRBJ1-1 | TRBV5-1 | . | CASSPTGNTEAFF | TGCGCCAGCAGCCCTACAGGGAACACTGAAGCTTTCTTT
TRBD2 | TRBJ2-3 | TRBV11-3 | . | CASSLDSGLAAPDTQYF | TGTGCCAGCAGCTTAGATTCCGGACTAGCGGCTCCAGATACGCAGTATTTT
. | TRBJ1-1 | TRBV12-5 | few | CASGARDKGTEAFF | TGTGCTAGTGGGGCCCGGGACAAAGGCACTGAAGCTTTCTTT
. | TRBJ1-2 | TRBV2 | . | CASSRTDYGYTF | TGTGCCAGCAGTCGGACAGACTATGGCTACACCTTC
TRBD1 | TRBJ1-2 | TRBV5-1 | . | CASSLWTGTGYGYTF | TGCGCCAGCAGCCTGTGGACAGGGACTGGTTATGGCTACACCTTC
. | TRBJ2-7 | TRBV27 | . | CASSLQGGEQYF | TGTGCCAGCAGTTTACAGGGCGGCGAGCAGTACTTC
TRBD2 | TRBJ2-1 | TRBV19 | . | CASSIGISGVDEQFF | TGTGCCAGTAGTATAGGTATTAGCGGGGTGGATGAGCAGTTCTTC
. | TRBJ2-5 | TRBV12-3/TRBV12-4 | . | CASSNYQETQYF | TGTGCCAGCAGCAATTACCAAGAGACCCAGTACTTC
TRBD1 | TRBJ1-1 | TRBV5-1 | . | CASSLGQGEIAEAFF | TGCGCCAGCAGCTTAGGCCAGGGGGAAATTGCTGAAGCTTTCTTT
TRBD1 | TRBJ2-3 | TRBV7-8 | . | CASSLGQGRDTQYF | TGTGCCAGCAGCCTGGGACAGGGGCGAGATACGCAGTATTTT
TRBD1 | TRBJ2-7 | TRBV29-1 | few | CSVRGQGADEQYF | TGCAGCGTTCGGGGACAGGGGGCGGACGAGCAGTACTTC
. | TRBJ1-3 | TRBV12-3/TRBV12-4 | once | CASSLNSGNTIYF | TGTGCCAGCAGTTTAAACTCCGGAAACACCATATATTTT
. | TRBJ1-2 | TRBV19 | . | CASSISRRAAYGYTF | TGTGCCAGTAGTATTTCTCGGAGGGCTGCTTATGGCTACACCTTC
. | TRBJ1-6 | TRBV2 | . | CASLRTGNYSPLHF | TGTGCCAGCCTCCGAACAGGGAATTATTCACCCCTCCACTTT
. | TRBJ2-5 | TRBV4-2 | once | CASSQARESQETQYF | TGTGCCAGCAGCCAAGCACGGGAGAGCCAAGAGACCCAGTACTTC
TRBD2 | TRBJ2-1 | TRBV18 | . | CASSPPTRAGANPTYNEQFF | TGTGCCAGCTCACCACCGACCCGAGCGGGGGCGAATCCGACCTACAATGAGCAGTTCTTC
. | TRBJ1-3 | TRBV6-5 | . | CASSTGSGNTIYF | TGTGCCAGCAGTACAGGATCTGGAAACACCATATATTTT
TRBD2 | TRBJ2-5 | TRBV5-4 | . | CASSSGTSGDGLETQYF | TGTGCCAGCAGCTCCGGGACTAGCGGAGACGGTTTAGAGACCCAGTACTTC
. | TRBJ1-5 | TRBV7-2 | . | CASSLSGFRNQPQHF | TGTGCCAGCAGCTTATCGGGATTTAGGAATCAGCCCCAGCATTTT
TRBD1 | TRBJ2-2 | TRBV15 | . | CATAPDRGHTGELFF | TGTGCCACCGCCCCCGACAGGGGGCACACCGGGGAGCTGTTTTTT
. | TRBJ2-7 | TRBV21-1 | . | CASSKVGRVGYEQYF | TGTGCCAGCAGCAAAGTCGGCAGGGTTGGCTACGAGCAGTACTTC
. | TRBJ2-3 | TRBV7-3 | . | CASSLGGTWGTDTQYF | TGTGCCAGCAGCTTAGGGGGGACGTGGGGCACAGATACGCAGTATTTT
TRBD2 | TRBJ2-7 | TRBV19 | . | CASSLRMTSGRAEEQYF | TGTGCCAGTAGTCTACGAATGACTAGCGGGAGGGCCGAAGAGCAGTACTTC
. | TRBJ1-1 | TRBV9 | . | CASSDGGVTEAFF | TGTGCCAGCAGCGATGGAGGGGTCACTGAAGCTTTCTTT
TRBD1 | TRBJ1-6 | TRBV7-9 | . | CASSSGWAGGSPLHF | TGTGCCAGCAGCTCCGGGTGGGCAGGGGGCTCACCCCTCCACTTT
TRBD1 | TRBJ2-7 | TRBV9 | . | CASSATGQELPYEQYF | TGTGCCAGCAGCGCAACAGGACAGGAACTCCCCTACGAGCAGTACTTC
. | TRBJ1-2 | TRBV6-1 | . | CASSPTQGNYGYTF | TGTGCCAGCAGTCCAACACAGGGCAACTATGGCTACACCTTC
. | TRBJ1-2 | TRBV2 | . | CASSAGVYYGYTF | TGTGCCAGCAGTGCAGGGGTTTACTATGGCTACACCTTC
TRBD2 | TRBJ2-1 | TRBV18 | . | CASSQEVAGSSYNEQFF | TGTGCCAGCTCACAAGAGGTAGCGGGTAGCTCCTACAATGAGCAGTTCTTC
. | TRBJ2-7 | TRBV19 | . | CASSIGGGSYEQYF | TGTGCCAGTAGTATAGGGGGCGGCAGCTACGAGCAGTACTTC